This paragraph reports one T cell receptor beta chain. Methods used by the authors: Quantification of nucleated cells was approximated via reference gene primer amplification. Using immunoSEQ multiplex PCR, the repertoire was profiled, and TCRdb retains in-frame clones only, with some absent. V and J calls plus clone size are reproduced from that table; the DNA served to infer D and trimming. The data show 250,000 or so clones, with 84% seen just once and over 1.5% held by the top ten. These data originate in a study of blood T cell repertoires in COVID-19. Study in general: The United States, Italy and Spain were the sources of the acute and convalescent COVID-19 samples. PBMCs, B-cell-depleted T cells, or T cells were the source of the cDNA or gDNA that made up the material.

Sequenced input: peripheral blood. This TCR was sampled from a woman in her thirties or forties who had recovered from COVID-19.

DNA of the CDR3: TGTGCCTGGAGCGGCACAGGGGCCGGGGACTATGGCTACACCTTC. Translated: CAWSGTGAGDYGYTF. The chain joins TRBV30 to TRBJ1-2; 7 bases are a match to TRBD1. Unmatched junction bases numbered 10, after V lost 3 bases and J lost 3 bases. The CDR3 runs to 15 residues. CDR1 and CDR2 from the germline V gene are GTSNPN and SVGIG (reference sequence).